The next 26 T cell receptor beta chains were all read from a single sample in a study of cytomegalovirus exposure and HLA in healthy donors. PCR was performed using 60 Vbeta and 13 Jbeta primers. The protocol was immunoSEQ multiplex PCR, while the TCRdb copy is restricted to in-frame clones and leaves out a portion. The table lists under 250,000 clones, around 77% of them singletons. Material: PBMCs. These receptors came from a woman aged 30 to 39 in good health and CMV-seronegative.

This clone was detected a few times. The V call is TRBV10-3, the J call TRBJ2-3; 10 bases fit TRBD2. Germline trimming cut 6 bases from V and 0 bases from J; bases unmatched to any gene: 3. The CDR3 consists of 15 residues. Germline V CDR1 and CDR2: ENHRY, SYGVKD. CDR3 DNA: TGTGCCATCAGACGTAGCGGGGGGAGCACAGATACGCAGTATTTT. Its protein product is CAIRRSGGSTDTQYF.

The CDR3 loop is CASSQENSLWNSPLHF. CDR3 in DNA: TGTGCCAGCAGCCAAGAAAACAGCTTATGGAATTCACCCCTCCACTTT. The rearrangement joins TRBV14 to TRBJ1-6; unclear D gene. With 0 bases removed from V and 7 bases from J, the gap between germline ends came to 13 bases. This CDR3 has 16 residues. Per germline, CDR1 SGHDN and CDR2 FVKESK.

This chain uses TRBV7-3 with TRBJ2-7; TRBD1 is a possible D gene (5 bases). The germline V and J ends were trimmed by 0 bases and 4 bases, with 13 bases remaining between them. This CDR3 has 15 amino acids. Germline V gene sequence: CDR1 SGHTA, CDR2 FQGTGA. CDR3 nucleotides: TGTGCCAGCAGCTTAACCCCTCCGACAGTGTACGAGCAGTACTTC. This sequence encodes CASSLTPPTVYEQYF.

J is TRBJ1-3 and V is TRBV6-1, with a weak D call TRBD1 (5 bases). This CDR3 has 16 amino acids. V shed 4 bases and J shed 1 base, with 14 bases lying between them. Germline V lookup: CDR1 MNHNS, CDR2 SASEGT. CDR3 nucleotide sequence: TGTGCCAGCAGTGCAAGGGGCCGAGGATCTGGAAACACCATATATTTT. It codes for CASSARGRGSGNTIYF.

This rearrangement joins TRBV27 to TRBJ1-5; D gene uncertain. The V and J ends lost 5 bases and 0 bases respectively, with 5 bases between them. Germline V lookup: CDR1 MNHEY, CDR2 SMNVEV (reference sequence). This CDR3 has 13 residues. In DNA form, the CDR3 reads TGTGCCAGCAGTCGAGATAGCAATCAGCCCCAGCATTTT. This codes for CASSRDSNQPQHF.

This clone occurred once. The rearrangement uses TRBV21-1 and TRBJ2-3; TRBD1, the D gene given by the table, was not confirmed from the DNA. TRBV21-1 is a documented pseudogene. The CDR3 length is 15 residues. CDR3 nucleotide sequence: TGTGCCAGCAGCAAGGCTCTCATTTTCACAGATACGCAGTATTTT. Translating gives CASSKALIFTDTQYF.

This chain connects TRBV5-6 to TRBJ2-7; 7 bases align to TRBD1. Germline V gene data show CDR1 as SGHDT and CDR2 as YYEEEE. This CDR3 contains 14 residues. The V and J ends lost 3 bases and 2 bases, in that order; junction bases with no gene match: 5. The CDR3 sequence: CASSSGQDPYEQYF. The CDR3 region has the DNA TGTGCCAGCAGCTCCGGACAGGACCCCTACGAGCAGTACTTC.

The chain is built from TRBV6-5 and TRBJ2-3, with D perhaps TRBD1 (7 bases). The germline CDR1 and CDR2 sequences are MNHEY and SVGAGI. CDR3 length equals 14 residues. V was clipped by 10 bases and J by 4 bases, with 18 bases between them. The CDR3 is CATIRRGPPDTQYF. In DNA form, the CDR3 reads TGTGCCACCATAAGGAGGGGGCCCCCAGATACGCAGTATTTT.

CDR3 sequence: CASSPGQIPNQPQHF. CDR3 DNA sequence: TGTGCCAGCAGCCCAGGACAGATCCCCAATCAGCCCCAGCATTTT. The genes are TRBV27 and TRBJ1-5, with a possible D match to TRBD1 (6 bases). Germline-derived CDR1 and CDR2 are MNHEY and SMNVEV (reference sequence). V dropped 6 bases and J dropped 3 bases, with 15 bases sitting between them. CDR3 length: 15 amino acids.

The rearrangement joins TRBV7-8 to TRBJ2-2; 9 bases align to TRBD1. CDR1 and CDR2 (germline): SGHVS, FQNEAQ. The CDR3 length is 14 residues. The J segment lost 4 bases and the V segment lost 8 bases, leaving 5 bases of the junction unmatched. This CDR3 is CASGRDRVTGELFF. Here the CDR3 DNA reads TGTGCCAGCGGCCGGGACAGGGTCACCGGGGAGCTGTTTTTT.

The J gene is TRBJ1-4, the V gene TRBV4-1, with 7 bases lining up with TRBD1. V shed 0 bases, J shed 7 bases, and the junction held 5 bases outside the gene matches. This CDR3 spans 15 amino acids. Germline values: CDR1 MGHRA, CDR2 YSYEKL. CDR3 residues: CASSQDMAGGEKLFF. As DNA, the CDR3 is TGCGCCAGCAGCCAAGATATGGCAGGGGGTGAAAAACTGTTTTTT.

The rearrangement joins TRBV2 to TRBJ2-1; D is perhaps TRBD2 (5 bases). This CDR3 has 14 amino acids. Per germline, CDR1 SNHLY and CDR2 FYNNEI. V lost 4 bases to trimming and J lost 3 bases, with 10 bases between them. The CDR3 is CASSGGFYYNEQFF. The DNA of the CDR3 is TGTGCCAGCAGTGGCGGGTTTTACTACAATGAGCAGTTCTTC.

The chain carries TRBV13 and TRBJ1-4; D remains unclear. The germline V and J ends were trimmed by 1 base and 3 bases, with 12 bases remaining between them. The CDR3 contains 16 residues. Germline CDR1 and CDR2: PRHDT and FYEKMQ (reference sequence). This chain's CDR3 is CASSLAGIGSNEKLFF. CDR3 sequence (DNA): TGTGCCAGCAGCTTAGCCGGGATCGGGTCTAATGAAAAACTGTTTTTT.

V and J are TRBV15 and TRBJ1-2; TRBD1 agrees at 8 bases. CDR1 LNHNV and CDR2 YYDKDF come from the germline V gene (reference sequence). CDR3 length: 14 amino acids. The V gene end was trimmed by 0 bases and the J gene end by 4 bases; junction bases not matched to a gene: 1. The CDR3: CATSREQGGYGYTF. The CDR3 nucleotides read TGTGCCACCAGCAGAGAACAGGGGGGCTATGGCTACACCTTC.

V gene TRBV6-5 combines with J gene TRBJ1-2, with 7 bases aligning to TRBD1. CDR1 and CDR2 from the germline V gene are MNHEY and SVGAGI. The junction had 13 bases not matched to a gene; V was cut back by 5 bases and J by 7 bases. CDR3 length: 15 amino acids. The CDR3 spells CASSRGRGQVGGYTF. The CDR3 DNA is TGTGCCAGCAGTCGGGGGCGTGGACAGGTTGGTGGCTACACCTTC.

The chain carries TRBV7-9 and TRBJ2-7; 7 bases agree with TRBD1. This CDR3 has 16 amino acids. The junction had 10 bases not matched to a gene; V was cut back by 5 bases and J by 0 bases. CDR1 and CDR2 (germline): SEHNR, FQNEAQ (reference sequence). The CDR3 sequence: CASSPRPDRPSYEQYF. The DNA of the CDR3 is TGTGCCAGCAGCCCCCGACCGGACAGGCCCTCCTACGAGCAGTACTTC.

The CDR3 nucleotides read TGTGCCAGCAGTGAAAAGCCTAGCAATCAGCCCCAGCATTTT. Its protein is CASSEKPSNQPQHF. The chain has TRBV6-1 and TRBJ1-5, with D unresolved. With 2 bases removed from V and 0 bases from J, the gap between germline ends came to 5 bases. CDR1 MNHNS and CDR2 SASEGT come from the germline V gene. This CDR3 is 14 amino acids long.

This clone appeared once. This sequence joins TRBV6-1 and TRBJ2-3; D gene ambiguous. The V gene's germline CDR1 is MNHNS and CDR2 SASEGT. Trimming shortened V by 2 bases and J by 10 bases, and 7 bases separated the two germline ends. The CDR3 length is 11 residues. CDR3 coding DNA: TGTGCCAGCAGTGAACTACGGGCGCAGTATTTT. Encoded protein: CASSELRAQYF.

In its sample, this clone was seen once. J is TRBJ1-1 and V is TRBV28, with D possibly TRBD1 on 5 matching bases. This CDR3 region has 15 residues. CDR1 and CDR2 (germline): MDHEN, SYDVKM. The V end was cut by 1 base, the J end by 2 bases, with 11 bases between. The CDR3 sequence: CASSLSWQGNTEAFF. CDR3 nucleotide sequence: TGTGCCAGCAGTTTATCTTGGCAGGGAAACACTGAAGCTTTCTTT.

This chain connects TRBV13 to TRBJ1-1; D is possibly TRBD1 (5 bases). Per the germline V gene, CDR1 is PRHDT and CDR2 is FYEKMQ (reference sequence). The CDR3 spans 18 residues. V was trimmed by 4 bases and J by 1 base, leaving 22 bases between them. The CDR3 region is CASSSSGTPSRGNTEAFF. The CDR3, as DNA: TGTGCCAGCAGCTCCTCCGGGACTCCAAGTCGGGGGAACACTGAAGCTTTCTTT.

V and J are TRBV6-5 and TRBJ2-7; 7 nucleotides align to TRBD1. This CDR3 spans 13 amino acids. Unmatched junction bases numbered 6, after V lost 8 bases and J lost 2 bases. Germline V gene sequence: CDR1 MNHEY, CDR2 SVGAGI. CDR3 DNA: TGTGCCAGCTCCCGACAGGGACCCTACGAGCAGTACTTC. Protein sequence: CASSRQGPYEQYF.

V gene TRBV5-1 combines with J gene TRBJ2-1; 7 positions agree with TRBD1. Germline assignment: CDR1 SGHRS and CDR2 YFSETQ. J lost 5 bases, V lost 0 bases, and 8 bases had no gene match. CDR3 length equals 16 residues. The CDR3 here is CASSLGRQGYNNEQFF. The DNA of the CDR3 is TGCGCCAGCAGCTTGGGTAGACAGGGATATAACAATGAGCAGTTCTTC. The full variable domain, its missing parts supplied by reference TRBV5-1 and TRBJ2-1, is KAGVTQTPRYLIKTRGQQVTLSCSPISGHRSVSWYQQTPGQGLQFLFEYFSETQRNKGNFPGRFSGRQFSNSRSEMNVSTLELGDSALYLCASSLGRQGYNNEQFFGPGTRLTVL.

The chain employs TRBV4-1 and TRBJ2-3; TRBD1 matches at 8 bases. The CDR3 consists of 17 residues. Germline V gene sequence: CDR1 MGHRA, CDR2 YSYEKL. V lost 4 bases and J lost 4; bases outside the gene matches: 13. CDR3 amino acids: CASSLRPMQGAPDTQYF. CDR3 coding DNA: TGCGCCAGCAGCCTAAGACCCATGCAGGGGGCTCCAGATACGCAGTATTTT.

The chain links TRBV5-1 to TRBJ2-7; tentatively, D is TRBD1 (6 bases). Germline V gives CDR1 SGHRS, CDR2 YFSETQ. V shed 4 bases and J shed 0 bases, with 11 bases lying between them. The CDR3 covers 14 residues. CDR3 in amino acids: CASSPQGFSYEQYF. The CDR3 bases are TGCGCCAGCAGCCCTCAGGGGTTCTCCTACGAGCAGTACTTC.

This clone appeared once. The chain couples TRBV5-4 to TRBJ2-3; D unresolved. This CDR3 is 15 amino acids long. The germline CDR1 and CDR2 sequences are SGHNT and YYREEE (reference sequence). Between the trimmed V and J ends, which lost 4 bases and 0 bases, there was a span of 12 bases. In DNA form, the CDR3 reads TGTGCCAGCAGCCGGTTACAGCAAAGCACAGATACGCAGTATTTT. Translated, it gives CASSRLQQSTDTQYF.

J is TRBJ2-1 and V is TRBV5-4; perhaps TRBD2 as D (6 bases). The CDR3 loop spans 15 amino acids. CDR1 SGHNT and CDR2 YYREEE come from the germline V gene (reference sequence). Trimming took 4 bases from V and 7 from J, leaving 18 bases between them. CDR3 nucleotides: TGTGCCAGCAGCACTGCGCGAGCCCGGGGGAATGAGCAGTTCTTC. This codes for CASSTARARGNEQFF. Filled out from reference TRBV5-4 and TRBJ2-1, the complete variable domain reads ETGVTQSPTHLIKTRGQQVTLRCSSQSGHNTVSWYQQALGQGPQFIFQYYREEENGRGNFPPRFSGLQFPNYSSELNVNALELDDSALYLCASSTARARGNEQFFGPGTRLTVL.